A selection of T cell receptor beta chains follows, all from one sample in a study of cytomegalovirus exposure and HLA in healthy donors. Repertoires were generated with immunoSEQ multiplex PCR, while TCRdb's copy carries only in-frame clones and drops some. The profile covers approximately 120,000 clones, with 73% appearing a single time and 8.4% taken by the ten largest. Material: PBMCs. The receptors stem from a man aged 35-49 years in good health and CMV-seronegative. CDR3s include the opening cysteine and the closing phenylalanine or tryptophan. A D gene is named only where the DNA matches it firmly. Not all rows give a size; the values are once, few, many and, for expanded clones, a class.

clone size	D gene	V gene	J gene	CDR3 DNA	CDR3 protein
.	.	TRBV2	TRBJ2-1	TGTGCCAGCCGCCCGACGACAATGTGGCAGTTCTTC	CASRPTTMWQFF
.	.	TRBV4-2	TRBJ2-1	TGTGCCAGCAGCCAGGGATCCGGGACTCTACCAAATGAGCAGTTCTTC	CASSQGSGTLPNEQFF
.	.	TRBV11-3	TRBJ2-5	TGTGCCAGCAGCCCAGGCAGGCACGAGCAAGAGACCCAGTACTTC	CASSPGRHEQETQYF
few	TRBD1	TRBV7-9	TRBJ1-1	TGTGCCAGCAGCCGACCACAGGGGGCTGGATTGAACACTGAAGCTTTCTTT	CASSRPQGAGLNTEAFF
.	TRBD2	TRBV7-3	TRBJ2-5	TGTGCCAGCAGTCGTGAAGCGGGGGGGCTGGAGACCCAGTACTTC	CASSREAGGLETQYF
.	.	TRBV15	TRBJ2-5	TGTGCCACCAGCAGGGGCGCGGGGCGGGCCTTTCAAGAGACCCAGTACTTC	CATSRGAGRAFQETQYF
.	TRBD1	TRBV6-5	TRBJ1-1	TGTGCCAGCAGTTACGAGGGGACAGTGAACACTGAAGCTTTCTTT	CASSYEGTVNTEAFF
.	.	TRBV6-5	TRBJ1-1	TGTGCCAGCGGGGCGGGGGAGGGGGATTGGGCTTTCTTT	CASGAGEGDWAFF
.	.	TRBV2	TRBJ2-5	TGTGCCAGCAGTGGCGGTGGGGCCGGGTTTAAGACCCAGTACTTC	CASSGGGAGFKTQYF
few	TRBD1	TRBV7-2	TRBJ1-3	TGTGCCAGCAGCTTACAGGGGGGAGGTGGAAACACCATATATTTT	CASSLQGGGGNTIYF
.	.	TRBV30	TRBJ1-2	TGTGCCTGGCTCGGGAATGGCTACACCTTC	CAWLGNGYTF
.	.	TRBV5-1	TRBJ2-3	TGCGCCAGCAGCCCGAGCCGCGGGGCAACTAATACGCAGTATTTT	CASSPSRGATNTQYF
.	.	TRBV5-4	TRBJ1-4	TGTGCCAGCAGCTTGGAAGCGGGCGGGAAACTGTTTTTT	CASSLEAGGKLFF
.	.	TRBV13	TRBJ2-7	TGTGCCAGCAGCTTAGGCTTGGGGAGACGGAGCCCCTACGAGCAGTACTTC	CASSLGLGRRSPYEQYF
.	.	TRBV28	TRBJ1-5	TGTGCCAGCAGTCTCCTAGACAGAATGGGGCCCCAGCATTTT	CASSLLDRMGPQHF
.	TRBD2	TRBV7-8	TRBJ2-2	TGTGCCTGTGGACTAGACCACACCGGGGAGCTGTTTTTT	CACGLDHTGELFF
.	TRBD2	TRBV27	TRBJ2-3	TGTGCCAGCAGTTCAGGACTAGCGGGAACCACAGATACGCAGTATTTT	CASSSGLAGTTDTQYF
once	.	TRBV5-1	TRBJ2-3	TGCGCCAGCAGCTTGAGGACTACCCCCACAGATACGCAGTATTTT	CASSLRTTPTDTQYF
.	.	TRBV18	TRBJ1-6	TGTGCCAGCTCACCAACCCCCGGCTCCTATAATTCACCCCTCCACTTT	CASSPTPGSYNSPLHF
.	.	TRBV7-9	TRBJ2-2	TGTGCCAGCAGCCCCGATTGGGGGCAAAGTACCGGGGAGCTGTTTTTT	CASSPDWGQSTGELFF
.	TRBD2	TRBV6-1	TRBJ2-1	TGTGCCAGCAGTGACACCGCGGGGGGCCCAACATACAATGAGCAGTTCTTC	CASSDTAGGPTYNEQFF
.	.	TRBV5-5	TRBJ1-4	TGCGCCAGCAGCCGCGGCGGGGCAACTAATGAAAAACTGTTTTTT	CASSRGGATNEKLFF
.	TRBD1	TRBV27	TRBJ2-1	TGTGCCACCCTCGGGACAGACCCCTACAATGAGCAGTTCTTC	CATLGTDPYNEQFF
.	TRBD1	TRBV7-9	TRBJ2-7	TGTGCCAGCAGCGGGGGCCGGGACAGGGGGCCGTACGAGCAGTACTTC	CASSGGRDRGPYEQYF
.	TRBD2	TRBV5-1	TRBJ2-3	TGCGCCAGCAGCTTGGTCGGGTTGGGACTAGCGGGGTCCACAGATACGCAGTATTTT	CASSLVGLGLAGSTDTQYF
.	.	TRBV10-3	TRBJ2-5	TGTGCCATCAGTGAGTCCCCCGGGCGGGCCCAAGAGACCCAGTACTTC	CAISESPGRAQETQYF
.	TRBD1	TRBV29-1	TRBJ1-2	TGCAGCGCCAGACAGGGACCCCTCTATGGCTACACCTTC	CSARQGPLYGYTF
.	TRBD2	TRBV9	TRBJ2-5	TGTGCCAGCAGCGAGGGGACTAGCGGGGGGCCCCAAGAGACCCAGTACTTC	CASSEGTSGGPQETQYF
.	.	TRBV27	TRBJ1-6	TGTGCCAGCAGTTATAGGACAGCTAATTCACCCCTCCACTTT	CASSYRTANSPLHF
.	.	TRBV2	TRBJ1-1	TGTGCCAGCAGTGAAGGGCAGGGACTCACTGAAGCTTTCTTT	CASSEGQGLTEAFF
.	.	TRBV7-8	TRBJ2-5	TGTGCCAGCAGCTTAAGGTTCGGGGGAGAGACCCAGTACTTC	CASSLRFGGETQYF
.	.	TRBV7-2	TRBJ2-3	TGTGCCAGCAGCTCGACCATAGCGGCTACAGATACGCAGTATTTT	CASSSTIAATDTQYF
.	.	TRBV19	TRBJ2-7	TGTGCCAGTAGTTTCAGAGGGCTAGCGGAGCAGTACTTC	CASSFRGLAEQYF
.	TRBD1	TRBV6-5	TRBJ2-7	TGTGCCAGCAGACAGGGGGCTTTCCCCTACGAGCAGTACTTC	CASRQGAFPYEQYF
.	TRBD2	TRBV6-1	TRBJ2-7	TGTGCCAGCAGTGAATCGTGGGGGGGCTCCTACGAGCAGTACTTC	CASSESWGGSYEQYF
few	TRBD1	TRBV27	TRBJ2-7	TGTGCCAGCAGCCCAACAGGGGTCTCTCGGAACGAGCAGTACTTC	CASSPTGVSRNEQYF
.	TRBD2	TRBV5-8	TRBJ2-5	TGTGCCAGCAGCCCCGGGACTAGCGGGGAAGAGACCCAGTACTTC	CASSPGTSGEETQYF
.	TRBD2	TRBV29-1	TRBJ2-7	TGCAGCGTTCTGTCCGGGACTACCTACGAGCAGTACTTC	CSVLSGTTYEQYF
.	TRBD1	TRBV6-1	TRBJ2-1	TGTGCCAGTTTCTCCCCGGGACAGGGAAGTGGGGAGCAGTTCTTC	CASFSPGQGSGEQFF
.	.	TRBV18	TRBJ2-7	TGTGCCAGCTCACCAGGATCTGACAACAACTACGAGCAGTACTTC	CASSPGSDNNYEQYF
.	.	TRBV9	TRBJ2-5	TGTGCCAGCAGCTTTAGCTGGGGGCAGTTGGAGACCCAGTACTTC	CASSFSWGQLETQYF
.	TRBD1	TRBV4-2	TRBJ2-2	TGTGCCAGCAGCCAAGTCCCGGGACAGGGGGCGACCGGGGAGCTGTTTTTT	CASSQVPGQGATGELFF
.	TRBD1	TRBV9	TRBJ2-7	TGTGCCAGCAGCGAGGGGACAGGGGGCGCCTACGAGCAGTACTTC	CASSEGTGGAYEQYF